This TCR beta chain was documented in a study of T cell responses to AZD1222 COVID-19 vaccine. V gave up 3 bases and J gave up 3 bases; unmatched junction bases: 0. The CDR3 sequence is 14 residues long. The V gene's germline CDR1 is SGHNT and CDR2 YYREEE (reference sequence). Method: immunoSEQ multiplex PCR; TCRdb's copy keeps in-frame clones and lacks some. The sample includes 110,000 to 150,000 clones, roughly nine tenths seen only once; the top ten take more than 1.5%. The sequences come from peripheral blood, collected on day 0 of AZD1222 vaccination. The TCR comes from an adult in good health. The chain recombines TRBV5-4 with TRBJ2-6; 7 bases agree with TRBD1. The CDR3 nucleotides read TGTGCCAGCAGCTCAGGGGGTGGGGCCAACGTCCTGACTTTC. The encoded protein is CASSSGGGANVLTF.